This record looks at one TCR beta chain sequence and its context. This sample was included in a study of blood T cell repertoires in COVID-19. Trimming took off 0 bases at V and 1 base at J, with 14 bases between the two ends. Germline V gene lookup returns CDR1 MNHEY and CDR2 SVGEGT. This CDR3 spans 17 amino acids. Here immunoSEQ multiplex PCR was the method, and the copy in TCRdb shows in-frame clones only, minus some. The sample has about 300,000 clones, 80% to 90% seen once; the top ten hold about 4.2%. The sequenced sample consisted of PBMCs or T cells enriched from blood (not recorded which). The receptor's source is a man between 25 and 39 years old who had recovered from COVID-19. V and J are TRBV6-2 or TRBV6-3 and TRBJ2-3, with D perhaps matching TRBD2 (6 bases). The CDR3 bases are TGTGCCAGCAGTTACTCGGAAGGGCGGGGCGGCACAGATACGCAGTATTTT. It codes for CASSYSEGRGGTDTQYF.